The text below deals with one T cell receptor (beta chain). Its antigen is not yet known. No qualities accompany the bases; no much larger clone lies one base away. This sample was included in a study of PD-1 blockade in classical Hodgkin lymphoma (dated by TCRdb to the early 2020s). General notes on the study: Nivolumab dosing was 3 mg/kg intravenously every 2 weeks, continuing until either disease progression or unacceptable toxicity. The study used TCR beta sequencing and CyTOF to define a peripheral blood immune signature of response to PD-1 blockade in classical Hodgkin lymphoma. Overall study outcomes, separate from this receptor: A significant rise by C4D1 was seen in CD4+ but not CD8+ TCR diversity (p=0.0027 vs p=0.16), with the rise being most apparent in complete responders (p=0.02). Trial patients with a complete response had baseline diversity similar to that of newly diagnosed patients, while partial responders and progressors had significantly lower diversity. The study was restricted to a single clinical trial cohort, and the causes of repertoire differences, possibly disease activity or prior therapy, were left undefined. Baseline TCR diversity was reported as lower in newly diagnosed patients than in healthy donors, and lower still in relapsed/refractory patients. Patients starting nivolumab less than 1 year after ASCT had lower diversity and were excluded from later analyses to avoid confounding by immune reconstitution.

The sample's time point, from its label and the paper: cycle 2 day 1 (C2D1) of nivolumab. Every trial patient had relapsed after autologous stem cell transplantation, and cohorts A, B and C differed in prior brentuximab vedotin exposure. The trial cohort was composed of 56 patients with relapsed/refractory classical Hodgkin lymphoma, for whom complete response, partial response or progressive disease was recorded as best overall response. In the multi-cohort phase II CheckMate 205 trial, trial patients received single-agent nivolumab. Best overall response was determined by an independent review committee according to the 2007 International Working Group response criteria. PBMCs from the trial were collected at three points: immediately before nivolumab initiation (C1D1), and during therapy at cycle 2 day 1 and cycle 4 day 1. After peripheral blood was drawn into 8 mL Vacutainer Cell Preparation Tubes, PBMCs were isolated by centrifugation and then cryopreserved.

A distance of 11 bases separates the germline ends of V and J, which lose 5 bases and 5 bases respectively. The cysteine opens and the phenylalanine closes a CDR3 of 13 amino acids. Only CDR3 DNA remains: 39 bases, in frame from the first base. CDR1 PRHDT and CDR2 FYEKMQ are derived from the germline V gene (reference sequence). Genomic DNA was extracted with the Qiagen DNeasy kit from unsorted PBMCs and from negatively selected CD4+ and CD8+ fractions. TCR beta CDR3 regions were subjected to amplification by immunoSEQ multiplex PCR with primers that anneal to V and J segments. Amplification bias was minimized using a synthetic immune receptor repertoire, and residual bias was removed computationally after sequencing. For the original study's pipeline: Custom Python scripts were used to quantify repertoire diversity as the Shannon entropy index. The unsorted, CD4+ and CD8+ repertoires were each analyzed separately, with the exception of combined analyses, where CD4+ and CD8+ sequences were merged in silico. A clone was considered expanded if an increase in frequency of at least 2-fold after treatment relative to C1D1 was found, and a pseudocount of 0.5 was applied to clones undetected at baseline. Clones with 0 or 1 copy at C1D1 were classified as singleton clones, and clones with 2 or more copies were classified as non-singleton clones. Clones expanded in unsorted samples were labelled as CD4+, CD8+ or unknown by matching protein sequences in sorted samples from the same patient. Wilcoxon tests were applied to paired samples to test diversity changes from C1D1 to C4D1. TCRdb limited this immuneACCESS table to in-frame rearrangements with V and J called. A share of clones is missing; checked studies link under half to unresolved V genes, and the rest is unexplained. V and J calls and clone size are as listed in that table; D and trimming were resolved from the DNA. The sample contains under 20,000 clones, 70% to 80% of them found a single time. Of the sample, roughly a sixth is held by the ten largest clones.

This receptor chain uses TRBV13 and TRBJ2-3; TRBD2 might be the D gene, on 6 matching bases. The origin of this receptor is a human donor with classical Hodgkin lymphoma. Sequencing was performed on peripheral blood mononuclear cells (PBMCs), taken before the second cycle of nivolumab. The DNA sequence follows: TGTGCCAGCAGCGGCGGGGCAAGAGATACGCAGTATTTT. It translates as CASSGGARDTQYF. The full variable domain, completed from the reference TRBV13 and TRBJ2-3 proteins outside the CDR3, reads AAGVIQSPRHLIKEKRETATLKCYPIPRHDTVYWYQQGPGQDPQFLISFYEKMQSDKGSIPDRFSAQQFSDYHSELNMSSLELGDSALYFCASSGGARDTQYFGPGTRLTVL.